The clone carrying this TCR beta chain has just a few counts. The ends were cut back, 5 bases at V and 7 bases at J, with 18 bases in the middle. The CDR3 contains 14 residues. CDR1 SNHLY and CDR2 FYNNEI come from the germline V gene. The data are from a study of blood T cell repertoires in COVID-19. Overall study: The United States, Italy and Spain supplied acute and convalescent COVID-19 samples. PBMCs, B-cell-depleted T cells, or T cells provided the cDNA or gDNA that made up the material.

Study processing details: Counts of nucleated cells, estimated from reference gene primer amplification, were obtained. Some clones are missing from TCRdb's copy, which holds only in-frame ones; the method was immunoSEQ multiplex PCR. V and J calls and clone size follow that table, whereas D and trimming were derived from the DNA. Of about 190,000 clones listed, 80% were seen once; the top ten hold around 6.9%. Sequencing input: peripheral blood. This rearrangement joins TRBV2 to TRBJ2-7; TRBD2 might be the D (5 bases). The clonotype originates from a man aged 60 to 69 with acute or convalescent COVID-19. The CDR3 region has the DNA TGTGCCAGCAGTCGCAGACAAACCACGGGAGAGCAGTACTTC. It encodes CASSRRQTTGEQYF.